This T cell receptor (beta chain) was found in a study of cytomegalovirus exposure and HLA in healthy donors. Whole-study results and caveats: Most likely, a cluster of highly shared sequence variants arose as a sequencing artifact.

CDR1 MNHGY and CDR2 SAAAGT come from the germline V gene. CDR3 length: 13 residues. Trimming left V 9 bases short and J 0 bases short, with 9 bases between. Vbeta (60) and Jbeta (13) primers were used in the PCR. Sequenced by immunoSEQ multiplex PCR; TCRdb stores in-frame clones only, minus some. The sample contains some 56,000 clones, about 80% of which appear only once. This clone was detected a few times. Antigen specificity is unknown. This clonotype was sampled from a woman in her forties in good health and CMV-seronegative. This sequence joins TRBV6-8 and TRBJ1-3, with a weak D call TRBD1 (5 bases). The source material was PBMCs. CDR3 coding DNA: TGTGCCAGAAGACAGAACTCTGGAAACACCATATATTTT. Translating gives CARRQNSGNTIYF.